These T cell receptor beta chains were read from a single sample in a study of cytomegalovirus exposure and HLA in healthy donors. Measured with immunoSEQ multiplex PCR; TCRdb has only the in-frame clones, and not every one. This sample has approximately 120,000 clones, with 73% found just once. The sequenced material came from PBMCs. These receptors were collected from a man in his forties in good health and CMV-seronegative. The CDR3 runs from the conserved cysteine through the conserved F or W. D genes are given only for firm matches. Clone size appears in some rows only: once, few, many, or a class for an expanded clone.

j_call: TRBJ1-5
clone_size: -
v_call: TRBV7-6
d_call: -
cdr3_nt: TGTGCCAGCAGCAGAACCGTAGGAGGGATCAATCAGCCCCAGCATTTT
cdr3_aa: CASSRTVGGINQPQHF

j_call: TRBJ1-1
clone_size: -
v_call: TRBV12-5
d_call: -
cdr3_nt: TGTGCTAGTGGTTTTATAGGGAGACCCCTAGACAGGTCTCAGAACACTGAAGCTTTCTTT
cdr3_aa: CASGFIGRPLDRSQNTEAFF

j_call: TRBJ1-1
clone_size: few
v_call: TRBV5-6
d_call: -
cdr3_nt: TGTGCCAGCAGCTACCGGGAGACTACTGAAGCTTTCTTT
cdr3_aa: CASSYRETTEAFF

j_call: TRBJ1-2
clone_size: -
v_call: TRBV5-1
d_call: -
cdr3_nt: TGCGCCAGCAGCCTCGGGAGCGTCGATGGCTACACCTTC
cdr3_aa: CASSLGSVDGYTF

j_call: TRBJ2-1
clone_size: -
v_call: TRBV4-3
d_call: TRBD2
cdr3_nt: TGCGCCAGCAGCCAAGATCCTAGCGGGGGTAGTTACAATGAGCAGTTCTTC
cdr3_aa: CASSQDPSGGSYNEQFF

j_call: TRBJ2-1
clone_size: -
v_call: TRBV4-2
d_call: TRBD2
cdr3_nt: TGTGCCAGCAGCCAAGCCTTGCTAGCGGGGGGCCTCGATGAGCAGTTCTTC
cdr3_aa: CASSQALLAGGLDEQFF

j_call: TRBJ1-1
clone_size: -
v_call: TRBV6-5
d_call: TRBD1
cdr3_nt: TGTGCCAGCAGGGAATGGACAGGCACGTACACTGAAGCTTTCTTT
cdr3_aa: CASREWTGTYTEAFF

j_call: TRBJ1-1
clone_size: -
v_call: TRBV6-6
d_call: -
cdr3_nt: TGTGCCAGCAACAGCGGGGTGGCTGACACTGAAGCTTTCTTT
cdr3_aa: CASNSGVADTEAFF

j_call: TRBJ2-2
clone_size: -
v_call: TRBV28
d_call: TRBD1
cdr3_nt: TGTGCCAGCAGCCCGGACAGGCTTACCGGGGAGCTGTTTTTT
cdr3_aa: CASSPDRLTGELFF

j_call: TRBJ1-2
clone_size: -
v_call: TRBV29-1
d_call: -
cdr3_nt: TGCAGCGTTGGGAAGGGAGGATATGGCTACACCTTC
cdr3_aa: CSVGKGGYGYTF

j_call: TRBJ2-5
clone_size: once
v_call: TRBV5-6
d_call: -
cdr3_nt: TGTGCCAGCAGCTTTTGGGGCCGAGAGACCCAGTACTTC
cdr3_aa: CASSFWGRETQYF

j_call: TRBJ2-1
clone_size: once
v_call: TRBV27
d_call: -
cdr3_nt: TGTGCCAGCAGTTTCCCGGGACACCTGAATGAGCAGTTCTTC
cdr3_aa: CASSFPGHLNEQFF

j_call: TRBJ2-3
clone_size: -
v_call: TRBV4-1
d_call: TRBD1
cdr3_nt: TGCGCCAGCAGCCAAGTGACAGGGGTCACAGATACGCAGTATTTT
cdr3_aa: CASSQVTGVTDTQYF

j_call: TRBJ2-7
clone_size: -
v_call: TRBV19
d_call: -
cdr3_nt: TGTGCCAGTAGTATGGCCCGGGACACTAACTACGAGCAGTACTTC
cdr3_aa: CASSMARDTNYEQYF

j_call: TRBJ2-1
clone_size: -
v_call: TRBV4-1
d_call: TRBD1
cdr3_nt: TGCGCCAGCAGCCAGGGGGACAGCTCTTACAATGAGCAGTTCTTC
cdr3_aa: CASSQGDSSYNEQFF

j_call: TRBJ2-7
clone_size: -
v_call: TRBV9
d_call: TRBD2
cdr3_nt: TGTGCCAGCAGCGTCGGGCTAGCGGGGACTGATTCCTACGAGCAGTACTTC
cdr3_aa: CASSVGLAGTDSYEQYF

j_call: TRBJ1-2
clone_size: -
v_call: TRBV5-6
d_call: -
cdr3_nt: TGTGCCAGCAGCCTTGAGACAGCCTATAACTATGGCTACACCTTC
cdr3_aa: CASSLETAYNYGYTF

j_call: TRBJ1-1
clone_size: -
v_call: TRBV25-1
d_call: TRBD1
cdr3_nt: TGTGCCAGCAGTGAATACCCCGGGGACAGCGTTGCCACTGAAGCTTTCTTT
cdr3_aa: CASSEYPGDSVATEAFF

j_call: TRBJ2-1
clone_size: -
v_call: TRBV5-6
d_call: TRBD2
cdr3_nt: TGTGCCAGCAGCTTGTGGACTAGCGGCTCCTACAATGAGCAGTTCTTC
cdr3_aa: CASSLWTSGSYNEQFF

j_call: TRBJ1-3
clone_size: -
v_call: TRBV5-4
d_call: TRBD1
cdr3_nt: TGTGCCAGCAGCGACACAGGGGCTGGAAACACCATATATTTT
cdr3_aa: CASSDTGAGNTIYF

j_call: TRBJ1-4
clone_size: -
v_call: TRBV4-3
d_call: -
cdr3_nt: TGCGCCAGCAGCCAAGAGTTCTCCCCTGCAACTAATGAAAAACTGTTTTTT
cdr3_aa: CASSQEFSPATNEKLFF

j_call: TRBJ1-2
clone_size: -
v_call: TRBV10-3
d_call: -
cdr3_nt: TGTGCCATCAGTGAGTCAGGCGGGTTTGACTATGGCTACACCTTC
cdr3_aa: CAISESGGFDYGYTF

j_call: TRBJ1-5
clone_size: -
v_call: TRBV27
d_call: TRBD1
cdr3_nt: TGTGCCAGCAGTTTACAGGGGGGCAATCAGCCCCAGCATTTT
cdr3_aa: CASSLQGGNQPQHF

j_call: TRBJ1-6
clone_size: few
v_call: TRBV9
d_call: -
cdr3_nt: TGTGCCAGCAGCGTAGGACCGGGGGGTAATTCACCCCTCCACTTT
cdr3_aa: CASSVGPGGNSPLHF

j_call: TRBJ1-5
clone_size: -
v_call: TRBV18
d_call: -
cdr3_nt: TGTGCCAGCTCACGAGAGCGGGATCAGCCCCAGCATTTT
cdr3_aa: CASSRERDQPQHF

j_call: TRBJ2-7
clone_size: -
v_call: TRBV19
d_call: -
cdr3_nt: TGTGCCAGTAGTATCGGAGGCGCGGACCCCTACGAGCAGTACTTC
cdr3_aa: CASSIGGADPYEQYF

j_call: TRBJ2-2
clone_size: -
v_call: TRBV13
d_call: TRBD1
cdr3_nt: TGTGCCAGCAGCAAGGGACAGGGACCTACCGGGGAGCTGTTTTTT
cdr3_aa: CASSKGQGPTGELFF

j_call: TRBJ1-2
clone_size: -
v_call: TRBV4-3
d_call: -
cdr3_nt: TGCGCCAGCAGCCAAGATCGAAGTGGGAGCTATGGCTACACCTTC
cdr3_aa: CASSQDRSGSYGYTF

j_call: TRBJ2-5
clone_size: once
v_call: TRBV2
d_call: TRBD1
cdr3_nt: TGTGCCAGCAATCTCCGGGACAGGTCTTGGGAGACCCAGTACTTC
cdr3_aa: CASNLRDRSWETQYF

j_call: TRBJ1-6
clone_size: -
v_call: TRBV4-3
d_call: -
cdr3_nt: TGCGCCAGCAGCCAAGTGGACACTTCATCACCCCTCCACTTT
cdr3_aa: CASSQVDTSSPLHF

j_call: TRBJ2-5
clone_size: -
v_call: TRBV7-9
d_call: TRBD1
cdr3_nt: TGTGCCAGCAGCTCGACAGGGGGCGGGGAGACCCAGTACTTC
cdr3_aa: CASSSTGGGETQYF

j_call: TRBJ2-2
clone_size: -
v_call: TRBV6-1
d_call: -
cdr3_nt: TGTGCCAGCACCTGGGGGCAGGGGGGCGGGGAGCTGTTTTTT
cdr3_aa: CASTWGQGGGELFF

j_call: TRBJ2-3
clone_size: -
v_call: TRBV28
d_call: -
cdr3_nt: TGTGCCAGTAGCTTAACCGGGGGAGCCCTGGGAGATACGCAGTATTTT
cdr3_aa: CASSLTGGALGDTQYF

j_call: TRBJ2-7
clone_size: -
v_call: TRBV5-5
d_call: -
cdr3_nt: TGTGCCAGCAGCTTAGGATGGCCAGGGATGACCTACGAGCAGTACTTC
cdr3_aa: CASSLGWPGMTYEQYF

j_call: TRBJ2-7
clone_size: -
v_call: TRBV9
d_call: -
cdr3_nt: TGTGCCAGCAGCCCGGGGACAACCTACGAGCAGTACTTC
cdr3_aa: CASSPGTTYEQYF

j_call: TRBJ2-2
clone_size: -
v_call: TRBV6-1
d_call: TRBD2
cdr3_nt: TGTGCCAGCAGTGAAGTACGGGGGGTCACCGGGGAGCTGTTTTTT
cdr3_aa: CASSEVRGVTGELFF

j_call: TRBJ2-1
clone_size: -
v_call: TRBV18
d_call: TRBD2
cdr3_nt: TGTGCCAGCTCACCACCGGGACTAGCGGAAACCTACAATGAGCAGTTCTTC
cdr3_aa: CASSPPGLAETYNEQFF

j_call: TRBJ1-1
clone_size: -
v_call: TRBV5-6
d_call: -
cdr3_nt: TGTGCCAGCAGCTTCGGGGGGACTGAAGCTTTCTTT
cdr3_aa: CASSFGGTEAFF

j_call: TRBJ2-5
clone_size: -
v_call: TRBV10-3
d_call: -
cdr3_nt: TGTGCCATCAATGGGGGCGGCCAAGAGACCCAGTACTTC
cdr3_aa: CAINGGGQETQYF

j_call: TRBJ2-1
clone_size: few
v_call: TRBV2
d_call: TRBD1
cdr3_nt: TGTGCCAGCAGTCCCCCAGGGGGAAGACAGAACAATGAGCAGTTCTTC
cdr3_aa: CASSPPGGRQNNEQFF

j_call: TRBJ2-7
clone_size: -
v_call: TRBV5-6
d_call: -
cdr3_nt: TGTGCCAGCAGCAGACCGGAGGACTACGAGCAGTACTTC
cdr3_aa: CASSRPEDYEQYF

j_call: TRBJ2-7
clone_size: -
v_call: TRBV5-1
d_call: -
cdr3_nt: TGCGCCAGCAGCTTGACCGGGACGGGAGACGAGCAGTACTTC
cdr3_aa: CASSLTGTGDEQYF

j_call: TRBJ2-7
clone_size: once
v_call: TRBV12-5
d_call: TRBD1
cdr3_nt: TGTGCTAGTGGGGCGACAGGGATGCGCGAGCAGTACTTC
cdr3_aa: CASGATGMREQYF

j_call: TRBJ1-2
clone_size: -
v_call: TRBV5-1
d_call: -
cdr3_nt: TGCGCCAGCAGCTTAGCCTGGGGAGACTATGGCTACACCTTC
cdr3_aa: CASSLAWGDYGYTF

j_call: TRBJ1-1
clone_size: -
v_call: TRBV18
d_call: -
cdr3_nt: TGTGCCAGCTCACCCCCCTGGAGCGCGGTCGGTGCTTTCTTT
cdr3_aa: CASSPPWSAVGAFF